The 8 T cell receptor beta chains below were found in one sample sequenced in a study of blood T cell repertoires in COVID-19. Produced via immunoSEQ multiplex PCR; TCRdb's table is partial and in-frame only. Altogether about 92,000 clones are present, over 75% being singletons, with the ten largest covering roughly 15%. Sequences were obtained from peripheral blood. All receptors come from a woman over 75 with active or convalescent COVID-19.

This clone was detected a few times. This rearrangement joins TRBV6-2 or TRBV6-3 to TRBJ1-5; D remains ambiguous. V was clipped by 6 bases and J by 3 bases, with 6 bases between them. Germline-derived CDR1 and CDR2 are MNHEY and SVGEGT. This CDR3 contains 12 residues. The CDR3 spells CASSRYNQPQHF. As DNA, the CDR3 is TGTGCCAGCAGCCGCTACAATCAGCCCCAGCATTTT.

The V call is TRBV28, the J call TRBJ1-4; 10 bases agree with TRBD1. This CDR3 region has 16 residues. V trimming: 3 bases; J trimming: 8 bases; junction bases outside the gene matches: 9. Germline V gene lookup returns CDR1 MDHEN and CDR2 SYDVKM. CDR3 sequence reads: CASSFDRGPLLEKLFF. The CDR3 nucleotides read TGTGCCAGCAGTTTCGACAGGGGGCCTCTATTAGAAAAACTGTTTTTT.

The chain recombines TRBV18 with TRBJ2-1; the match to TRBD2 covers 13 bases. The germline gives CDR1 KGHSH, CDR2 LQKENI. The CDR3 contains 15 residues. The trim removed 6 bases at V and 7 bases at J, leaving 6 bases unmatched. The CDR3 coding sequence is TGTGCCAGCTCGGGGACTAGCGGGGTGTGGAATGAGCAGTTCTTC. Protein product: CASSGTSGVWNEQFF.

This clone was detected a few times. This chain joins TRBV27 and TRBJ2-4, with unresolved D. Germline-derived CDR1 and CDR2 are MNHEY and SMNVEV (reference sequence). This CDR3 is built from 16 residues. Trimming removed 0 bases at V and 0 bases at J, with 9 bases between. The CDR3 coding sequence is TGTGCCAGCAGTTTATCAACCGGTGCAGCCAAAAACATTCAGTACTTC. Residues: CASSLSTGAAKNIQYF.

The J gene is TRBJ2-2, the V gene TRBV5-1, with 9 bases matching TRBD1. Germline lookup yields CDR1 SGHRS and CDR2 YFSETQ. The CDR3 totals 17 residues. V trimming: 4 bases; J trimming: 1 base; junction bases outside the gene matches: 8. In DNA, the CDR3 is TGCGCCAGCAGCGACCAACAGGGGGCGGGGAACACCGGGGAGCTGTTTTTT. Protein sequence: CASSDQQGAGNTGELFF. Variable domain in full (rest from reference TRBV5-1 and TRBJ2-2): KAGVTQTPRYLIKTRGQQVTLSCSPISGHRSVSWYQQTPGQGLQFLFEYFSETQRNKGNFPGRFSGRQFSNSRSEMNVSTLELGDSALYLCASSDQQGAGNTGELFFGEGSRLTVL.

This chain connects TRBV2 to TRBJ2-7; 9 bases are shared with TRBD1. The germline gives CDR1 SNHLY, CDR2 FYNNEI. Trimming removed 7 bases from V and 3 bases from J; junction bases left unmatched: 4. The CDR3 has 13 amino acids. The CDR3 loop reads CASKTGGNYEQYF. Written as DNA, the CDR3 is TGTGCCAGCAAGACAGGGGGAAACTACGAGCAGTACTTC.

V and J are TRBV5-1 and TRBJ1-1, with a weak D call TRBD1 (5 bases). There are 16 residues in the CDR3. Per germline, CDR1 SGHRS and CDR2 YFSETQ. V was trimmed by 1 base and J by 4 bases, leaving 17 bases between them. This CDR3 reads CASSLRDPRGVTEAFF. CDR3 nucleotide sequence: TGCGCCAGCAGCTTGCGCGACCCTCGGGGGGTCACTGAAGCTTTCTTT.

This clone has a handful of counts. The chain employs TRBV7-8 and TRBJ2-1; TRBD1 matches at 8 bases. The V and J ends lost 3 bases and 8 bases, in that order; junction bases with no gene match: 6. Per germline, CDR1 SGHVS and CDR2 FQNEAQ. The CDR3 is 14 amino acids. The CDR3 spells CASSLDTGGYEQFF. The CDR3 nucleotides read TGTGCCAGCAGCTTGGATACAGGGGGGTATGAGCAGTTCTTC. Full variable domain (missing parts from reference TRBV7-8 and TRBJ2-1): GAGVSQSPRYKVAKRGQDVALRCDPISGHVSLFWYQQALGQGPEFLTYFQNEAQLDKSGLPSDRFFAERPEGSVSTLKIQRTQQEDSAVYLCASSLDTGGYEQFFGPGTRLTVL.